These 9 T cell receptor beta chains were all obtained from the same sample, sequenced in a study of cytomegalovirus exposure and HLA in healthy donors. The PCR contained 60 Vbeta and 13 Jbeta primers. Here immunoSEQ multiplex PCR was the method, and the copy in TCRdb shows in-frame clones only, minus some. The sample has fewer than 300,000 clones, 75% to 90% seen once. What was sequenced was PBMCs. These TCRs come from a girl aged 2 to 9 in good health and CMV-seronegative.

This chain uses TRBV5-5 with TRBJ1-1; TRBD1 matches at 7 bases. CDR3 length: 17 amino acids. The germline V gene encodes CDR1 SGHKS and CDR2 YYEKEE (reference sequence). Losses at the gene ends were 2 bases for V and 3 bases for J; bases not matched to a gene: 13. CDR3 nucleotide sequence: TGTGCCAGCAGCTTCTTGCTGAGACAGGGTCATGACACTGAAGCTTTCTTT. This codes for CASSFLLRQGHDTEAFF.

This rearrangement joins TRBV12-5 to TRBJ1-2, with TRBD1 identical over 11 bases. There are 20 residues in the CDR3. The germline CDR1 and CDR2 sequences are LGHNT and FRNRAP. Losses at the gene ends were 5 bases for V and 0 bases for J; bases not matched to a gene: 17. CDR3 bases: TGTGCTAGTGGTATGATTGGGGTTGGGACAGGGGGTCGAGCTAACTATGGCTACACCTTC. It is translated as CASGMIGVGTGGRANYGYTF.

The chain employs TRBV7-9 and TRBJ1-1; D is unresolved. There are 16 residues in the CDR3. V was trimmed by 5 bases and J by 3 bases, leaving 19 bases between them. Germline CDR1 reads SEHNR; CDR2 reads FQNEAQ (reference sequence). CDR3 coding DNA: TGTGCCAGCAGCCCCCGCCAAAAGGACGGGGACACTGAAGCTTTCTTT. Protein: CASSPRQKDGDTEAFF.

V and J are TRBV11-1 and TRBJ2-1; D remains unclear. The V end was cut by 1 base, the J end by 13 bases, with 8 bases between. Germline V gene lookup returns CDR1 SGHAT and CDR2 FQDESV (reference sequence). The CDR3 has 11 amino acids. CDR3 in amino acids: CASSLGPLQFF. In nucleotides, the CDR3 is TGTGCCAGCAGCTTAGGTCCCCTACAGTTCTTC.

The rearrangement joins TRBV29-1 to TRBJ1-1; possible D gene TRBD1, 6 bases. This CDR3 contains 13 residues. Germline V CDR1 and CDR2: SQVTM, ANQGSEA. V dropped 1 base and J dropped 4 bases, with 10 bases sitting between them. This chain's CDR3 is CSVEGGRGTEAFF. Written as DNA, the CDR3 is TGCAGCGTTGAAGGAGGCAGGGGCACTGAAGCTTTCTTT.

This sequence joins TRBV9 and TRBJ2-3; 8 bases fit TRBD2. V lost 4 bases and J lost 2; bases outside the gene matches: 9. CDR3 size: 16 residues. Germline values: CDR1 SGDLS, CDR2 YYNGEE. The CDR3 coding sequence is TGTGCCAGCAGCACCCTCAGCGGGGGAATCACAGATACGCAGTATTTT. It encodes CASSTLSGGITDTQYF.

This clone came up a few times. The V gene is TRBV18, the J gene TRBJ2-1; a possible D gene is TRBD2 (5 bases). Germline CDR1 reads KGHSH; CDR2 reads LQKENI. The V end lost 3 bases, the J end lost 9 bases, and 18 bases lay between the germline ends. The CDR3 runs to 15 residues. The CDR3 bases are TGTGCCAGCTCACCTCCAGAGAGGGTGGGTGTTGAGCAGTTCTTC. Amino acids: CASSPPERVGVEQFF.

The chain recombines TRBV19 with TRBJ2-5; perhaps TRBD2 as D (5 bases). CDR1 is LNHDA and CDR2 is SQIVND in the germline V gene (reference sequence). This CDR3 is built from 16 residues. V lost 5 bases, J lost 2 bases, and 18 bases lay in between. The CDR3 DNA is TGTGCCAGTAGTCCCCTGAGTGGAGCGGTACAAGAGACCCAGTACTTC. It is translated as CASSPLSGAVQETQYF.

The chain carries TRBV6-1 and TRBJ2-7, with 10 bases matching TRBD2. This CDR3 is built from 15 residues. Germline V gives CDR1 MNHNS, CDR2 SASEGT. After removal of 4 bases from V and 3 bases from J, the junction contained 6 bases not matched to a gene. Here the CDR3 DNA reads TGTGCCAGCAGTGCCTACGGACTAGCGGACTACGAGCAGTACTTC. It codes for CASSAYGLADYEQYF.